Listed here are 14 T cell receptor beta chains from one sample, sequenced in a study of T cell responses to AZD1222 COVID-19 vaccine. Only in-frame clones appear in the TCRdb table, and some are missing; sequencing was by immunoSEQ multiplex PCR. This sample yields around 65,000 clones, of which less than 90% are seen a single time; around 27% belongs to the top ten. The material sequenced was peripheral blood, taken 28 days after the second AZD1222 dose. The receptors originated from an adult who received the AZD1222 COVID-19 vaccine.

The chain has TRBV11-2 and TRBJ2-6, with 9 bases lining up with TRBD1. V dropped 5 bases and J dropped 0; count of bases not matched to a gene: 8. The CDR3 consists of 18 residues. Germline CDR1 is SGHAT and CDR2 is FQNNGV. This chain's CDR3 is CASSPDGQGLSGANVLTF. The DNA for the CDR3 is TGTGCCAGCAGCCCCGATGGACAGGGGCTCTCTGGGGCCAACGTCCTGACTTTC. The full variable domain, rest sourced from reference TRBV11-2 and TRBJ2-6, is EAGVAQSPRYKIIEKRQSVAFWCNPISGHATLYWYQQILGQGPKLLIQFQNNGVVDDSQLPKDRFSAERLKGVDSTLKIQPAKLEDSAVYLCASSPDGQGLSGANVLTFGAGSRLTVL.

CDR3 loop: CASRPYRTTNEKLFF. CDR3 nucleotides: TGTGCCAGCAGACCATACAGGACAACTAATGAAAAACTGTTTTTT. The gene calls are TRBV6-5 and TRBJ1-4; D is possibly TRBD1 (5 bases). This CDR3 contains 15 residues. Trimming removed 6 bases from V and 0 bases from J, with 11 bases in between. CDR1 is MNHEY and CDR2 is SVGAGI in the germline V gene.

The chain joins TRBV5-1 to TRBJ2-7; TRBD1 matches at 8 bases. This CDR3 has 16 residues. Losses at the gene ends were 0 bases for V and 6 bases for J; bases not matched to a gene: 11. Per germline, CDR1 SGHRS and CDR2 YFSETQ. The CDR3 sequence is CASSLGAGGVGSEQYF. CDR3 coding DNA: TGCGCCAGCAGCTTGGGGGCAGGGGGCGTAGGCTCCGAGCAGTACTTC.

In nucleotides, the CDR3 is TGTGCCAGCAGCTATACGACAGGGAACACTGAAGCTTTCTTT. Translating gives CASSYTTGNTEAFF. The genes are TRBV3-1 (or the pseudogene TRBV3-2) and TRBJ1-1; D may be TRBD1 (6 bases). The CDR3 contains 14 residues. The V end lost 5 bases, the J end lost 1 base, and 11 bases lay between the germline ends. CDR1 and CDR2 from the germline V gene are LGHDT and YNNKEL (reference sequence).

In DNA form, the CDR3 reads TGCGCCAGCAGCCAAGCAGTGATTAGCAATCAGCCCCAGCATTTT. Protein sequence: CASSQAVISNQPQHF. The chain employs TRBV4-1 and TRBJ1-5; no clear D. Germline V gives CDR1 MGHRA, CDR2 YSYEKL. V gave up 1 base and J gave up 0 bases, with 7 bases separating them. The CDR3 has 15 amino acids.

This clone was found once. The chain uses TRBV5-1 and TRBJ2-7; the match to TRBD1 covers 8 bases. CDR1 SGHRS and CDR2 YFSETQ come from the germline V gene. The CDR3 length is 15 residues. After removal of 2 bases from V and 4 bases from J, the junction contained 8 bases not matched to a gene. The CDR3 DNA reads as TGCGCCAGCAGCTTCGAAGTGGACAGGGCGTACGAGCAGTACTTC. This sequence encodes CASSFEVDRAYEQYF.

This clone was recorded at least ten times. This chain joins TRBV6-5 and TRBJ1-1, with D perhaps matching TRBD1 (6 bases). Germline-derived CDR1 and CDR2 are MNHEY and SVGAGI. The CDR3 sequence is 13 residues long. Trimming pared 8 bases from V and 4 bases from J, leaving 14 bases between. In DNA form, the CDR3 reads TGTGCCAGCGGCCTGACAGGAAGCACTGAAGCTTTCTTT. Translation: CASGLTGSTEAFF.

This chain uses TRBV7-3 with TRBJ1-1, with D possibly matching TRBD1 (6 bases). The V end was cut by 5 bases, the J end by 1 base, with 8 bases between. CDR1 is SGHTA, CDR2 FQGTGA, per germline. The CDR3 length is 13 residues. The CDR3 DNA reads TGTGCCAGCAGCAGGGGGTGGAACACTGAAGCTTTCTTT. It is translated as CASSRGWNTEAFF.

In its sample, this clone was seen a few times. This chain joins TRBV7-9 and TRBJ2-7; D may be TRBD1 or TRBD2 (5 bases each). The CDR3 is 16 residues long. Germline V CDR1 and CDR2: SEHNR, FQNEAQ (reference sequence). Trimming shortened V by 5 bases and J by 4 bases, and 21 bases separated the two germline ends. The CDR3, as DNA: TGTGCCAGCAGCACTAGAACGGGACCGACTATATACGAGCAGTACTTC. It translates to CASSTRTGPTIYEQYF.

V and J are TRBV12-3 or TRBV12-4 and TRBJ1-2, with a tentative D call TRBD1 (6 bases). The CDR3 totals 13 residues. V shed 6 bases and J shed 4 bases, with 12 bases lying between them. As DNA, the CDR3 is TGTGCCAGCAGCCTACAGGGTTTCTATGGCTACACCTTC. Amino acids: CASSLQGFYGYTF.

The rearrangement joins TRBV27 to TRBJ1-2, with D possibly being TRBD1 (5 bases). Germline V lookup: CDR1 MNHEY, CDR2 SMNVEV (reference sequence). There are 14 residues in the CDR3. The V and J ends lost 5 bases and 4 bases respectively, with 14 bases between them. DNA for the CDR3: TGTGCCAGCAGTGAACGAGGGGCATTCTATGGCTACACCTTC. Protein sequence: CASSERGAFYGYTF.

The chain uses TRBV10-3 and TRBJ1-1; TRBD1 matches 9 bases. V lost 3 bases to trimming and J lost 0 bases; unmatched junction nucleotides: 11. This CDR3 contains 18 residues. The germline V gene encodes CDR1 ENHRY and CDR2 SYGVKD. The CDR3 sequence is CAISDPNPGTGMNTEAFF. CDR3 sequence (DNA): TGTGCCATCAGTGACCCTAATCCCGGGACAGGGATGAACACTGAAGCTTTCTTT.

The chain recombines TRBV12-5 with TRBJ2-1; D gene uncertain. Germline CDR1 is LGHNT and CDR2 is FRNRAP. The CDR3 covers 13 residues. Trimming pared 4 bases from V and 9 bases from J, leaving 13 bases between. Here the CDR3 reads CASGWVLDGEQFF. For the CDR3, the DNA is TGTGCTAGTGGTTGGGTTTTGGACGGTGAGCAGTTCTTC.

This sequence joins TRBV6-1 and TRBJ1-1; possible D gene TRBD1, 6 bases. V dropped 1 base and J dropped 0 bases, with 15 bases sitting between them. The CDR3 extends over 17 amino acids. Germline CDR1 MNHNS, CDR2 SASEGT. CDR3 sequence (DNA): TGTGCCAGCAGTGAAGGAGCAGGGGAGGGTGTGAACACTGAAGCTTTCTTT. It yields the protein CASSEGAGEGVNTEAFF.